This T cell receptor (beta chain) was recovered during a study of blood T cell repertoires in COVID-19. Sequencing was performed with immunoSEQ multiplex PCR; in TCRdb, only in-frame clones are kept and a portion is missing. The table records about 58,000 clones, 80% to 90% of them present only once. Germline assignment: CDR1 MNHEY and CDR2 SVGEGT. V gave up 4 bases and J gave up 4 bases, with 14 bases separating them. The CDR3 covers 15 residues. A few counts support this clone. V usage is TRBV6-2 or TRBV6-3 and J usage is TRBJ2-1; possibly TRBD2 for D (5 bases). What was sequenced was peripheral blood. This receptor was obtained from a man aged 55-75 years with COVID-19, enrolled during active disease. DNA for the CDR3: TGTGCCAGCAGTTCGGGCGGGCCTTATTACAATGAGCAGTTCTTC. Translated: CASSSGGPYYNEQFF.